Presented here are 32 T cell receptor beta chains from one specimen sequenced in a study of shared clonotypes between healthy human individuals. Assay used: immunoSEQ multiplex PCR; TCRdb lists only in-frame clones, some missing. Here the sample spans just over 2,000,000 clones, approximately 95% being singletons. The source material was naive CD4+ T cells sorted from blood. As for subset: CD45RA+ positively selected. Receptor source: a man aged 18 to 35 in good health.

Concerning this clone: The same CDR3 also results from other DNA sequences found in this sample. The V and J genes are TRBV2 and TRBJ1-1, with D possibly being TRBD1 (5 bases). Trimming took 3 bases from V and 4 from J, leaving 9 bases between them. Germline V gene data show CDR1 as SNHLY and CDR2 as FYNNEI. This CDR3 is 13 amino acids long. CDR3 sequence (DNA): TGTGCCAGCAGTGAGAGGGGAGGCACTGAAGCTTTCTTT. Its protein product is CASSERGGTEAFF. Full variable domain (remainder filled in from reference TRBV2 and TRBJ1-1): EPEVTQTPSHQVTQMGQEVILRCVPISNHLYFYWYRQILGQKVEFLVSFYNNEISEKSEIFDDQFSVERPDGSNFTLKIRSTKLEDSAMYFCASSERGGTEAFFGQGTRLTVV.

Turning to this clone: Other DNA sequences in the sample encode the same CDR3. The V gene is TRBV28, the J gene TRBJ1-1, with TRBD1 matching 8 bases. V was pared by 4 bases and J by 4 bases, with 2 bases of the junction left unmatched. Germline V gene sequence: CDR1 MDHEN, CDR2 SYDVKM. This CDR3 has 13 residues. CDR3 loop: CASSSTGGTEAFF. For the CDR3, the DNA is TGTGCCAGCAGTTCTACAGGGGGCACTGAAGCTTTCTTT.

This clone was observed a single time. The CDR3 reads CASSYSAGTGELFF. DNA for the CDR3: TGTGCCAGCAGCTACAGTGCAGGCACCGGGGAGCTGTTTTTT. The chain links TRBV7-2 to TRBJ2-2; D gene unclear. There are 14 residues in the CDR3. The V gene lost 4 bases and the J gene lost 4 bases, with 10 bases spanning the gap. Germline V gene lookup returns CDR1 SGHTA and CDR2 FQGNSA.

This clone showed up just a few times. Within the sample, other DNA sequences also encode this same CDR3. The chain combines TRBV2 with TRBJ1-2; D is undetermined. The CDR3 is 13 amino acids. The ends were cut back, 1 base at V and 2 bases at J, with 5 bases in the middle. Germline V gene lookup returns CDR1 SNHLY and CDR2 FYNNEI. CDR3 residues: CASSEGRNYGYTF. In nucleotides, the CDR3 is TGTGCCAGCAGTGAAGGCAGGAACTATGGCTACACCTTC.

In the case of this clone: Other DNA sequences in this sample translate to the same CDR3. This sequence joins TRBV5-1 and TRBJ2-3, with D perhaps TRBD1 or TRBD2 (5 bases each). CDR3 length: 15 amino acids. Germline lookup yields CDR1 SGHRS and CDR2 YFSETQ. The V gene lost 0 bases and the J gene lost 0 bases, with 8 bases spanning the gap. The CDR3 is CASSLGGPSTDTQYF. CDR3 coding DNA: TGCGCCAGCAGCTTGGGGGGACCCAGCACAGATACGCAGTATTTT.

The gene calls are TRBV19 and TRBJ2-7; the D call may be TRBD1 or TRBD2 (5 bases each). Trimming removed 3 bases at V and 4 bases at J, with 10 bases between. Germline CDR1 and CDR2: LNHDA and SQIVND (reference sequence). CDR3 length equals 13 residues. The CDR3 loop is CASSMSGGYEQYF. In nucleotides, the CDR3 is TGTGCCAGTAGTATGAGTGGGGGTTACGAGCAGTACTTC.

This chain links TRBV29-1 with TRBJ2-7; no clear D gene. Trimming stripped 2 bases from V and 5 bases from J, with 7 bases between. The CDR3 contains 11 residues. The germline gives CDR1 SQVTM, CDR2 ANQGSEA. CDR3 sequence: CSVEWENEQYF. CDR3 coding DNA: TGCAGCGTTGAATGGGAAAACGAGCAGTACTTC.

Comment on this clone: This could be a read error, since a much larger clone is one nucleotide away. This CDR3 is also generated by other DNA sequences in the sample. The chain is built from TRBV1 and TRBJ1-6. TRBV1 is a pseudogene segment. The CDR3 is 15 residues long. The CDR3 reads CTSTSPEPIFAPLHF. DNA of the CDR3: TGCACCAGCACCTCCCCCGAGCCGATCTTCGCGCCCCTCCACTTT.

The chain employs TRBV4-1 and TRBJ1-4; 9 bases map to TRBD1. V trimming: 4 bases; J trimming: 7 bases; junction bases outside the gene matches: 7. Germline V gene data show CDR1 as MGHRA and CDR2 as YSYEKL. The CDR3 is made up of 15 amino acids. The CDR3 reads CASSRPTGGSEKLFF. The CDR3 DNA reads as TGCGCCAGCAGCCGACCGACAGGGGGAAGTGAAAAACTGTTTTTT.

CDR3 region: CASSWGGTGSQETQYF. The CDR3 coding sequence is TGCGCCAGCAGCTGGGGCGGGACAGGGTCCCAAGAGACCCAGTACTTC. This sequence joins TRBV5-1 and TRBJ2-5; 9 positions agree with TRBD1. Germline loops: CDR1 SGHRS, CDR2 YFSETQ. Losses at the gene ends were 3 bases for V and 1 base for J; bases not matched to a gene: 7. The CDR3 is 16 residues long.

Notes on this clone: The sample contains more than one DNA sequence encoding this CDR3. This chain connects TRBV10-3 to TRBJ1-4, with 9 positions matching TRBD1. The CDR3 consists of 14 residues. CDR1 is ENHRY and CDR2 is SYGVKD in the germline V gene. Trimming took 3 bases from V and 5 from J; bases not matched to a gene: 1. This CDR3 reads CAISDGQGNEKLFF. In DNA, the CDR3 is TGTGCCATCAGTGACGGACAGGGGAATGAAAAACTGTTTTTT.

Here the CDR3 reads CASSSQDPWTEAFF. The CDR3 region has the DNA TGTGCCAGCAGTTCTCAGGACCCCTGGACTGAAGCTTTCTTT. This chain connects TRBV5-4 to TRBJ1-1; no firm D call. The CDR3 contains 14 residues. V was clipped by 5 bases and J by 5 bases, with 16 bases between them. The germline V gene encodes CDR1 SGHNT and CDR2 YYREEE (reference sequence). The full variable domain, in which reference TRBV5-4 and TRBJ1-1 provide the parts outside the CDR3, is ETGVTQSPTHLIKTRGQQVTLRCSSQSGHNTVSWYQQALGQGPQFIFQYYREEENGRGNFPPRFSGLQFPNYSSELNVNALELDDSALYLCASSSQDPWTEAFFGQGTRLTVV.

This clone was seen once. The chain recombines TRBV2 with TRBJ1-5, with a tentative D call TRBD1 (5 bases). The V gene's germline CDR1 is SNHLY and CDR2 FYNNEI. V lost 4 bases and J 7 bases, leaving 8 bases between the germline ends. This CDR3 has 12 amino acids. The CDR3 DNA reads TGTGCCAGCAGTGTAACAGGCCAGCCCCAGCATTTT. It yields the protein CASSVTGQPQHF. Together with reference TRBV2 and TRBJ1-5, the CDR3 gives the full variable domain: EPEVTQTPSHQVTQMGQEVILRCVPISNHLYFYWYRQILGQKVEFLVSFYNNEISEKSEIFDDQFSVERPDGSNFTLKIRSTKLEDSAMYFCASSVTGQPQHFGDGTRLSIL.

The chain joins TRBV5-1 to TRBJ2-2; no clear D gene. Trimming took off 1 base at V and 4 bases at J, with 14 bases between the two ends. The CDR3 covers 16 residues. CDR1 and CDR2 (germline): SGHRS, YFSETQ. The CDR3 reads CASSLFSYSPTGELFF. In DNA form, the CDR3 reads TGCGCCAGCAGCTTGTTTAGCTACTCGCCCACCGGGGAGCTGTTTTTT.

This clone was observed a single time. The V and J genes are TRBV18 and TRBJ2-3; no clear D gene. The CDR3 has 14 residues. Germline loops: CDR1 KGHSH, CDR2 LQKENI. The V and J ends lost 0 bases and 4 bases respectively, with 8 bases between them. The CDR3 nucleotides are TGTGCCAGCTCACCACCGGCAGGTTCAGATACGCAGTATTTT. Amino acid sequence: CASSPPAGSDTQYF.

This chain connects TRBV4-1 to TRBJ1-1; D remains ambiguous. The CDR3 spans 18 residues. The V gene's germline CDR1 is MGHRA and CDR2 YSYEKL. Trimming took off 3 bases at V and 3 bases at J, with 23 bases between the two ends. CDR3 loop: CASSHSWLRQQVDTEAFF. The CDR3 bases are TGCGCCAGCAGCCATTCTTGGTTGAGGCAGCAAGTTGACACTGAAGCTTTCTTT.

V is TRBV15 and J is TRBJ2-7; TRBD1 is a possible D gene (5 bases). The V end lost 4 bases, the J end lost 6 bases, and 7 bases lay between the germline ends. The CDR3 totals 11 residues. Germline V gene lookup returns CDR1 LNHNV and CDR2 YYDKDF (reference sequence). The DNA for the CDR3 is TGTGCCACCAGCAATAGGGGCGAGCAGTACTTC. Residues: CATSNRGEQYF.

The gene calls are TRBV6-4 and TRBJ1-2; the D is unclear. The V and J ends lost 11 bases and 4 bases respectively, with 17 bases between them. Germline V CDR1 and CDR2: MRHNA, SNTAGT. CDR3 length equals 13 residues. Written as DNA, the CDR3 is TGTGCCCCGGAAGTTACCCGTGGCTATGGCTACACCTTC. As protein: CAPEVTRGYGYTF.

The chain links TRBV4-3 to TRBJ2-2; D is unclear. CDR3 length equals 14 residues. CDR1 LGHNA and CDR2 YSLEER come from the germline V gene. Deletions cut 4 bases from V and 1 base from J, with 7 bases between. CDR3 sequence reads: CASSREKNTGELFF. Here the CDR3 DNA reads TGCGCCAGCAGCCGAGAGAAGAACACCGGGGAGCTGTTTTTT.

Notes on this clone: Other DNA sequences from this sample encode an identical CDR3 as well. The V and J genes are TRBV5-4 and TRBJ2-7; 9 bases map to TRBD1. The CDR3 length is 15 residues. Germline CDR1 SGHNT, CDR2 YYREEE (reference sequence). Germline trimming cut 3 bases from V and 0 bases from J; bases unmatched to any gene: 4. The CDR3 DNA follows: TGTGCCAGCAGCTCGCCGGGACAGGGCTCCTACGAGCAGTACTTC. This translates into CASSSPGQGSYEQYF.

V gene TRBV11-2 combines with J gene TRBJ2-5; D remains ambiguous. CDR1 and CDR2 (germline): SGHAT, FQNNGV. The V gene lost 5 bases and the J gene lost 0 bases, with 4 bases spanning the gap. The length of the CDR3 is 12 residues. The CDR3 DNA reads as TGTGCCAGCAGCAACTACCAAGAGACCCAGTACTTC. It yields the protein CASSNYQETQYF.

The V call is TRBV6-1, the J call TRBJ2-7; D is perhaps TRBD1 or TRBD2 (6 bases each). Between the trimmed V and J ends, which lost 3 bases and 3 bases, there was a span of 18 bases. Germline V lookup: CDR1 MNHNS, CDR2 SASEGT. The CDR3 length is 16 residues. CDR3 bases: TGTGCCAGCAGTGATCGCAGTGGGGGGCTGAACTACGAGCAGTACTTC. This sequence encodes CASSDRSGGLNYEQYF.

This rearrangement joins TRBV7-3 to TRBJ1-5; the D is unclear. The CDR3 has 13 residues. The ends were cut back, 2 bases at V and 6 bases at J, with 8 bases in the middle. Germline loops: CDR1 SGHTA, CDR2 FQGTGA. The CDR3 region has the DNA TGTGCCAGCAGCTTAGCTGTGGGTCAGCCCCAGCATTTT. Its translation: CASSLAVGQPQHF.

The chain carries TRBV9 and TRBJ1-4, with unresolved D. This CDR3 comprises 17 residues. Trimming pared 4 bases from V and 3 bases from J, leaving 19 bases between. Germline V gene sequence: CDR1 SGDLS, CDR2 YYNGEE. CDR3 DNA: TGTGCCAGCAGCCTCGGGCCCCATGGGATCGCTAATGAAAAACTGTTTTTT. This sequence encodes CASSLGPHGIANEKLFF.

About this clone: Other DNA sequences of this sample code for an identical CDR3. The V gene is TRBV5-1, the J gene TRBJ2-7; no reliable D call. Germline V lookup: CDR1 SGHRS, CDR2 YFSETQ. The ends were cut back, 0 bases at V and 4 bases at J, with 8 bases in the middle. This CDR3 region has 13 residues. CDR3 amino acids: CASSLAGSYEQYF. The CDR3 nucleotides read TGCGCCAGCAGCTTGGCGGGCAGTTACGAGCAGTACTTC.

The rearrangement links TRBV11-2 to TRBJ2-7; weak D call: TRBD2 (6 bases). V lost 5 bases, J lost 0 bases, and 14 bases lay in between. Germline CDR1 reads SGHAT; CDR2 reads FQNNGV. This CDR3 has 15 residues. The CDR3 loop reads CASSLIGGSSYEQYF. CDR3 nucleotide sequence: TGTGCCAGCAGCCTCATCGGGGGAAGCTCCTACGAGCAGTACTTC.

The chain has TRBV6-5 and TRBJ2-2; D is unclear. The ends were cut back, 6 bases at V and 2 bases at J, with 7 bases in the middle. Germline V CDR1 and CDR2: MNHEY, SVGAGI. The CDR3 totals 13 residues. CDR3 nucleotide sequence: TGTGCCAGCAGACCCGTAAACACCGGGGAGCTGTTTTTT. This translates into CASRPVNTGELFF.

V gene TRBV29-1 combines with J gene TRBJ2-3; D gene ambiguous. V dropped 2 bases and J dropped 1 base, with 7 bases sitting between them. The CDR3 sequence is 13 residues long. Germline V lookup: CDR1 SQVTM, CDR2 ANQGSEA. CDR3 amino acids: CSVEYDRTDTQYF. The CDR3, as DNA: TGCAGCGTTGAATACGACCGCACAGATACGCAGTATTTT.

This chain links TRBV30 with TRBJ1-3, with D perhaps matching TRBD1 (5 bases). V lost 5 bases, J lost 0 bases, and 11 bases lay in between. Per germline, CDR1 GTSNPN and CDR2 SVGIG (reference sequence). CDR3 length: 14 residues. The CDR3 DNA is TGTGCCTGGGGTGACAGAACCTCTGGAAACACCATATATTTT. This encodes CAWGDRTSGNTIYF.

The chain combines TRBV9 with TRBJ2-1, with D tentatively TRBD1 (6 bases). The CDR3 length is 15 residues. The germline CDR1 and CDR2 sequences are SGDLS and YYNGEE. The germline V and J ends were trimmed by 0 bases and 2 bases, with 9 bases remaining between them. The CDR3 reads CASSVEQGTYNEQFF. The CDR3 coding sequence is TGTGCCAGCAGCGTAGAACAGGGTACCTACAATGAGCAGTTCTTC.

This sequence joins TRBV4-3 and TRBJ1-1; D is perhaps TRBD1 (5 bases). CDR3 length equals 15 residues. Germline V gene lookup returns CDR1 LGHNA and CDR2 YSLEER. Trimming removed 0 bases at V and 1 base at J, with 9 bases between. CDR3 coding DNA: TGCGCCAGCAGCCAAGATCCGGGGCCGAACACTGAAGCTTTCTTT. It specifies CASSQDPGPNTEAFF.

This clone was detected only once. The genes are TRBV5-1 and TRBJ2-2, with a tentative D call TRBD2 (7 bases). This CDR3 spans 16 amino acids. CDR1 and CDR2 from the germline V gene are SGHRS and YFSETQ. V lost 1 base to trimming and J lost 3 bases, with 13 bases between them. CDR3 bases: TGCGCCAGCAGCTTGTTTGCGGGGGCCGACACCGGGGAGCTGTTTTTT. Protein: CASSLFAGADTGELFF.